These 5 T cell receptor beta chains originate from one sample sequenced in a study of shared clonotypes between healthy human individuals. Assay used: immunoSEQ multiplex PCR; TCRdb lists only in-frame clones, some missing. There are millions of clones in the sample; approximately 95% occur only once, and roughly 0.36% lies in the top ten. Sample: naive CD4+ T cells from PBMCs. This sample's subset: CD45RA+ positively selected. The receptors come from a man younger than 35 in good health. Some clones in this sample may be carry-over from other donors' samples.

CDR3 bases: TGTGCCAGCAGTTTCGCGGGAGGGCCTACAGATACGCAGTATTTT. Encoded protein: CASSFAGGPTDTQYF. The chain recombines TRBV28 with TRBJ2-3; 9 positions agree with TRBD2. This CDR3 contains 15 residues. CDR1 and CDR2 (germline): MDHEN, SYDVKM. V was pared by 3 bases and J by 3 bases, with 4 bases of the junction left unmatched.

This clone was seen just once. The rearrangement links TRBV4-1 to TRBJ2-3, with D uncertain. The CDR3 length is 15 residues. The V gene's germline CDR1 is MGHRA and CDR2 YSYEKL. Trimming left V 6 bases short and J 3 bases short, with 16 bases between. The CDR3 nucleotides read TGCGCCAGCAGAAAACTCGCGATAGGAACAGATACGCAGTATTTT. The encoded protein is CASRKLAIGTDTQYF.

The chain couples TRBV7-2 to TRBJ1-2, with TRBD1 as a possible D gene (5 bases). Trimming left V 3 bases short and J 12 bases short, with 20 bases between. The CDR3 length is 14 residues. CDR1 is SGHTA, CDR2 FQGNSA, per germline. The CDR3: CASSFQGVPLGDTF. CDR3 DNA: TGTGCCAGCAGCTTCCAGGGAGTTCCTCTTGGAGACACCTTC. The variable domain in full, completed from reference TRBV7-2 and TRBJ1-2, reads GAGVSQSPSNKVTEKGKDVELRCDPISGHTALYWYRQSLGQGLEFLIYFQGNSAPDKSGLPSDRFSAERTGGSVSTLTIQRTQQEDSAVYLCASSFQGVPLGDTFGSGTRLTVV.

The rearrangement joins TRBV2 to TRBJ2-5, with D uncertain. This CDR3 region has 12 residues. Looked up from germline, CDR1 is SNHLY and CDR2 is FYNNEI. V shed 4 bases and J shed 7 bases, with 10 bases lying between them. The CDR3 nucleotides are TGTGCCAGCAGTGGCGACCCGGGGACCCAGTACTTC. It specifies CASSGDPGTQYF.

This chain joins TRBV2 and TRBJ2-2, with 7 bases identical to TRBD2. Trimming took 6 bases from V and 1 from J; bases not matched to a gene: 5. The CDR3 contains 15 residues. Germline V gives CDR1 SNHLY, CDR2 FYNNEI. CDR3 residues: CASRQASGNTGELFF. CDR3 sequence (DNA): TGTGCCAGCAGGCAGGCTAGCGGGAACACCGGGGAGCTGTTTTTT.